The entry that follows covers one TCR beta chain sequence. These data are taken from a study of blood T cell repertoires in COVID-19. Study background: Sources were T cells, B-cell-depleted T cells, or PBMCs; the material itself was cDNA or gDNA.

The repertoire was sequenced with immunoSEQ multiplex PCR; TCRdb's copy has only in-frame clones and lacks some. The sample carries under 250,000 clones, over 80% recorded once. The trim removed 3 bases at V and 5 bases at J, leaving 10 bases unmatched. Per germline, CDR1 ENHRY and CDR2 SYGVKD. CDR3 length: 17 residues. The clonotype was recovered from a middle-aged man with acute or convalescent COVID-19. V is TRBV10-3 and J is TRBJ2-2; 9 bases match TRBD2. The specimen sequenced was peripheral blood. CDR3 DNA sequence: TGTGCCATCAGTGAAGAGAGCGGGAGGTCCCCTACCGGGGAGCTGTTTTTT. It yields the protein CAISEESGRSPTGELFF.